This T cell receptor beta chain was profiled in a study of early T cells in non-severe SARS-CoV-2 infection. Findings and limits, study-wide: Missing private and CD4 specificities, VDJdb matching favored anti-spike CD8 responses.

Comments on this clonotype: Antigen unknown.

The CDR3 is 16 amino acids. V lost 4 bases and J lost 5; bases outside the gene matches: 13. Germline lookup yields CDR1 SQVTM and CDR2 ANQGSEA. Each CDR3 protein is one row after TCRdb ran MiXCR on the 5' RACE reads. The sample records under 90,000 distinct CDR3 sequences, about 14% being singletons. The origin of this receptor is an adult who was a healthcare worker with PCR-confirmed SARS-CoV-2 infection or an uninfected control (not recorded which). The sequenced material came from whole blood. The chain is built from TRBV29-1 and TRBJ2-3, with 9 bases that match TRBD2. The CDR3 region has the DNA TGCAGCGTTGCCCCACCCCAGCGGGGGGTTGGAGATACGCAGTATTTT. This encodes CSVAPPQRGVGDTQYF.